Here is one T cell receptor (beta chain) with its context. CDR1 is MNHNS, CDR2 SASEGT, per germline. Trimming cost V 7 bases and J 8 bases; bases outside gene matches: 15. This CDR3 has 15 amino acids. Only Caucasian adults living in Nashville, Tennessee made up the donor group. The sample is drawn from a study of shared clonotypes between healthy human individuals. Overall study context: Donor composition was a couple of women and a few men, aged 18 to 49.

Repertoires were generated with immunoSEQ multiplex PCR, while TCRdb's copy carries only in-frame clones and drops some. This table holds around 1.1 million clones, 70% to 80% found once. Sample: memory CD4+ T cells from PBMCs. As for subset: CD45RA-negative fraction. The sequence was obtained from a man aged 18 to 29 in good health. Some clones in this sample may be carry-over from other donors' samples. This rearrangement joins TRBV6-1 to TRBJ1-2, with 8 bases identical to TRBD1. The CDR3 sequence is CASTRDPGQESGYTF. CDR3 bases: TGTGCCAGCACAAGAGACCCGGGACAGGAGTCCGGCTACACCTTC.